This entry concerns a single T cell receptor (beta chain). Patients in Seattle were enrolled during active infection, then followed longitudinally. The data belong to a study of blood T cell repertoires in COVID-19. Study details: The samples span acute and convalescent COVID-19 from the United States, Italy and Spain. Nucleic acid was either cDNA or gDNA, and it came from T cells, B-cell-depleted T cells, or PBMCs.

Sequencing was performed with immunoSEQ multiplex PCR; in TCRdb, only in-frame clones are kept and a portion is missing. Found here are about 34,000 clones, about 85% of them singletons; the top ten hold roughly 3.1%. This receptor was taken from a man in his 70s with COVID-19, enrolled during active disease. Sample: peripheral blood.

The CDR3 here is CASSPLRDRNTIYF. DNA of the CDR3: TGCGCCAGCAGCCCGCTGAGGGATAGAAACACCATATATTTT. V usage is TRBV5-1 and J usage is TRBJ1-3; no reliable D call. Trimming removed 4 bases at V and 5 bases at J, with 13 bases between. The CDR3 extends over 14 amino acids. Germline V lookup: CDR1 SGHRS, CDR2 YFSETQ.